This T cell receptor beta chain was sequenced in a study of T cell changes during pregnancy in multiple sclerosis. Sequenced by immunoSEQ multiplex PCR; TCRdb stores in-frame clones only, minus some. Among around 78,000 clones listed, 90% to 95% were seen once. V dropped 0 bases and J dropped 7 bases, with 14 bases sitting between them. The CDR3 is 15 residues long. Germline-derived CDR1 and CDR2 are SGHRS and YFSETQ. The J gene is TRBJ1-5, the V gene TRBV5-1; D may be TRBD1 (6 bases). Material: peripheral blood, obtained in the third trimester of pregnancy. This TCR derives from a female donor in good health, enrolled as a control in a pregnancy study. The CDR3 bases are TGCGCCAGCAGCTTGGGAGTGGGGGCGGGCCAGCCCCAGCATTTT. The encoded protein is CASSLGVGAGQPQHF.